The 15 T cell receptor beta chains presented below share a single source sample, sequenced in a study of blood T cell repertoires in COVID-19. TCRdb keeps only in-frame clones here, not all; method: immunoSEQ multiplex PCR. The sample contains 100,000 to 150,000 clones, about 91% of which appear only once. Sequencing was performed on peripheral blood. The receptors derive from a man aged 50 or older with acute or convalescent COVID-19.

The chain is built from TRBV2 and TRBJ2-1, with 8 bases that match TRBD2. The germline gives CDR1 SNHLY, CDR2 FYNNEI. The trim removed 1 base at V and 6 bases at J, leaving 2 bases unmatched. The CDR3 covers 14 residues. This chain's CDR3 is CASSEGTSPNEQFF. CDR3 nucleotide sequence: TGTGCCAGCAGTGAAGGGACTAGCCCCAATGAGCAGTTCTTC.

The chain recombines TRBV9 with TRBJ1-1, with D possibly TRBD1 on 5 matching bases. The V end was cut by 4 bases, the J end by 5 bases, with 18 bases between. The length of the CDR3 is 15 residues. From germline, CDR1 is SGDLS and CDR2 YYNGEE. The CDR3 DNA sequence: TGTGCCAGCAGCCCCACTGGGGCAGCAGGGACTGAAGCTTTCTTT. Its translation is CASSPTGAAGTEAFF.

The CDR3 sequence: CASSNGLAGRREQFF. The CDR3 nucleotides read TGTGCCAGCAGCAATGGACTAGCGGGACGTCGTGAGCAGTTCTTC. This rearrangement joins TRBV7-6 to TRBJ2-1, with 12 positions matching TRBD2. Germline-derived CDR1 and CDR2 are SGHVS and FNYEAQ. V shed 5 bases, J shed 9 bases, and the junction held 8 bases outside the gene matches. The CDR3 consists of 15 residues.

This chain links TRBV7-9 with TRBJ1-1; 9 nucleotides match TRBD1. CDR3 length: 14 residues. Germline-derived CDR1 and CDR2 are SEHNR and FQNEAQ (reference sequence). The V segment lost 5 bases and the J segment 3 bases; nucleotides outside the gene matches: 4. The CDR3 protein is CASSPRTGDTEAFF. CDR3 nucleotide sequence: TGTGCCAGCAGCCCACGGACAGGGGACACTGAAGCTTTCTTT.

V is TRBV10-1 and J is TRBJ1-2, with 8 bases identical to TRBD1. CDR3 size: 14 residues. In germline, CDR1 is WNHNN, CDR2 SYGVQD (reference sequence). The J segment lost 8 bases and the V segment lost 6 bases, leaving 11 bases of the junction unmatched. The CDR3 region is CASSDQGAPSGYTF. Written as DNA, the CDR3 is TGCGCCAGCAGCGACCAGGGGGCACCGAGCGGCTACACCTTC.

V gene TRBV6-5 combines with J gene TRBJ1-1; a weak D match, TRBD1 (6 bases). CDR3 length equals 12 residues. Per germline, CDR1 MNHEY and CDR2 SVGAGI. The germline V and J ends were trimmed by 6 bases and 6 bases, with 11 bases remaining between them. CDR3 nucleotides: TGTGCCAGCAGGGGGGACACCTCTGAAGCTTTCTTT. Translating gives CASRGDTSEAFF.

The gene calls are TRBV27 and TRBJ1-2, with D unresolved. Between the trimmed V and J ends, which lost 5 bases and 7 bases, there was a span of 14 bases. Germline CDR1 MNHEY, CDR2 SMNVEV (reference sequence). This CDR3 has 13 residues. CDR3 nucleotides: TGTGCCAGCAGTCCTTTGAGTCATTCTGGCTACACCTTC. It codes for CASSPLSHSGYTF.

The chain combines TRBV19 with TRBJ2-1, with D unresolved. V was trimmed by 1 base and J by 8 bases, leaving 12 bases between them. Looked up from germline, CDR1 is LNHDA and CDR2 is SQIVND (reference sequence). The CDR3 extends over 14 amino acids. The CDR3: CASSIGPGIDEQFF. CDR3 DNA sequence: TGTGCCAGTAGTATAGGCCCGGGTATCGATGAGCAGTTCTTC.

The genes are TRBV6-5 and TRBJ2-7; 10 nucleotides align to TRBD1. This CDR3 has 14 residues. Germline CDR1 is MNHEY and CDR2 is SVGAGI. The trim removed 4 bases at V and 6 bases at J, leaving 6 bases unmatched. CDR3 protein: CASSSARQGAEQYF. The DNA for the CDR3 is TGTGCCAGCAGTTCCGCCCGACAGGGGGCCGAGCAGTACTTC.

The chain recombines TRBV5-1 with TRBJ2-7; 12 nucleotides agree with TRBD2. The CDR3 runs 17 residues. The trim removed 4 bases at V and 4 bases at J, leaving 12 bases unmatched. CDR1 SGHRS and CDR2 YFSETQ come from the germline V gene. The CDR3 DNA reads TGCGCCAGCAGCCCCGGCCGACTAGCGGGGGAAGCATACGAGCAGTACTTC. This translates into CASSPGRLAGEAYEQYF.

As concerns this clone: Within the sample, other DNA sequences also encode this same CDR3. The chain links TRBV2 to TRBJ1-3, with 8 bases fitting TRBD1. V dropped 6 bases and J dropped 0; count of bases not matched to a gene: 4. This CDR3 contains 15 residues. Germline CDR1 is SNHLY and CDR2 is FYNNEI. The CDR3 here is CASRTGVFSGNTIYF. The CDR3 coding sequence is TGTGCCAGCAGGACAGGGGTCTTCTCTGGAAACACCATATATTTT.

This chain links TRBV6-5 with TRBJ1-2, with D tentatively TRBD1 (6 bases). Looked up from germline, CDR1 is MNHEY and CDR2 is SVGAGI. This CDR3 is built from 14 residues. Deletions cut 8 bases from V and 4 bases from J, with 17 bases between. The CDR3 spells CASRRGGGPYGYTF. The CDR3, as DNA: TGTGCCAGCCGGCGGGGCGGGGGCCCCTATGGCTACACCTTC.

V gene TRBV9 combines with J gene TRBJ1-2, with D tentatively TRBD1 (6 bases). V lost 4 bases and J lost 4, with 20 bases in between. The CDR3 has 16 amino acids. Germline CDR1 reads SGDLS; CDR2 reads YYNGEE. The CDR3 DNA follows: TGTGCCAGCAGCCCCCCACCGGGACATGATACCTATGGCTACACCTTC. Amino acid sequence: CASSPPPGHDTYGYTF.

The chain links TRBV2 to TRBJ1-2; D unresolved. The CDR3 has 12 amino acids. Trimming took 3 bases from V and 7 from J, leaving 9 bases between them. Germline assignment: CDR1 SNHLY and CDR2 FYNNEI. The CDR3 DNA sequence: TGTGCCAGCAGTGAGGGCAGGCTTGGCTACACCTTC. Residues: CASSEGRLGYTF.

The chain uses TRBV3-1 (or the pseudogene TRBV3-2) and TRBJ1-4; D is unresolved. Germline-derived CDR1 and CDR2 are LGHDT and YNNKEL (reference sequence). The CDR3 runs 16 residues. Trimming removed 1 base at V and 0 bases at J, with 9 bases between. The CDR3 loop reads CASSQGERATNEKLFF. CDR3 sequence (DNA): TGTGCCAGCAGCCAAGGCGAGCGTGCAACTAATGAAAAACTGTTTTTT.